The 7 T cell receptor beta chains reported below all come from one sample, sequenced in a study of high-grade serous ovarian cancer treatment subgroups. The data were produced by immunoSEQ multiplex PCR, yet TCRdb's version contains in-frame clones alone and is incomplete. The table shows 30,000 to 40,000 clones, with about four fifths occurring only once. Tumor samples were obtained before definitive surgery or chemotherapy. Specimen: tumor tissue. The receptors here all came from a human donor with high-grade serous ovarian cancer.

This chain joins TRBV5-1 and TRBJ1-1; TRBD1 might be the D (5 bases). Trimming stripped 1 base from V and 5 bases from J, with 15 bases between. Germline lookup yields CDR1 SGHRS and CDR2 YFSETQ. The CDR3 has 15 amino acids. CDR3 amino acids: CASSLTLRGCTEAFF. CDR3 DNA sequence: TGCGCCAGCAGCTTGACCTTGAGGGGTTGTACTGAAGCTTTCTTT. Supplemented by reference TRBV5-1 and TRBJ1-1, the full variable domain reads KAGVTQTPRYLIKTRGQQVTLSCSPISGHRSVSWYQQTPGQGLQFLFEYFSETQRNKGNFPGRFSGRQFSNSRSEMNVSTLELGDSALYLCASSLTLRGCTEAFFGQGTRLTVV.

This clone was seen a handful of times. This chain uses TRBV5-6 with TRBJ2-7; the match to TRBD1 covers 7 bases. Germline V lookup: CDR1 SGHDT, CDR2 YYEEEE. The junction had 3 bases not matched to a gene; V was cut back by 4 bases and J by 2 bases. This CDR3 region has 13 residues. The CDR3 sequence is CASSLDRAYEQYF. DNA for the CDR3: TGTGCCAGCAGCCTAGACAGGGCCTACGAGCAGTACTTC.

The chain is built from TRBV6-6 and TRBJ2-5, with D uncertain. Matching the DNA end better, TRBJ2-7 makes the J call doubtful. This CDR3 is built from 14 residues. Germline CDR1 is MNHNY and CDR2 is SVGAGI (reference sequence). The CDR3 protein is CASSPRVGSYEQYF. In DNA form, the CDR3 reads TGTGCCAGCAGCCCCCGGGTAGGGTCCTACGAGCAGTACTTC.

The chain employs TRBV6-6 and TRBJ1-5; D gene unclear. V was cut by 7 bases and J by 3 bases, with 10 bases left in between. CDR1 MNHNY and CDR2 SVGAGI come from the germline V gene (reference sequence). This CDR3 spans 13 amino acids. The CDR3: CASTRGNNQPQHF. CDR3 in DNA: TGTGCCAGCACCCGGGGTAACAATCAGCCCCAGCATTTT.

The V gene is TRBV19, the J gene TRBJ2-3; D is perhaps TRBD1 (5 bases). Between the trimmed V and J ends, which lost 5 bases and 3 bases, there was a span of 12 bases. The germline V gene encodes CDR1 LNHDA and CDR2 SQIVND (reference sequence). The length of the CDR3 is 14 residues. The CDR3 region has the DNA TGTGCCAGTAGTGGGGCAGACTTTACAGATACGCAGTATTTT. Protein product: CASSGADFTDTQYF.

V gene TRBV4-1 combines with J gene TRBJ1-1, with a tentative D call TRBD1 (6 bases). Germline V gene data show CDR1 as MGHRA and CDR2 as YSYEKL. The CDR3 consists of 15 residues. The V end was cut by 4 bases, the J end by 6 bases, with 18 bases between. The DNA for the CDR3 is TGCGCCAGCAGCCGGCAACAGGGAGAGTTCTCTGAAGCTTTCTTT. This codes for CASSRQQGEFSEAFF.

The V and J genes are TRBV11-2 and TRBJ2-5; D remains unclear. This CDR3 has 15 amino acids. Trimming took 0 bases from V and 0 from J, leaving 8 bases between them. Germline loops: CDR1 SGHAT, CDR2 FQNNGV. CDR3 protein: CASSLDPSNQETQYF. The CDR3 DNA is TGTGCCAGCAGCTTAGATCCGTCTAACCAAGAGACCCAGTACTTC. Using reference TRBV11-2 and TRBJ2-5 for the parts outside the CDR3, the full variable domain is EAGVAQSPRYKIIEKRQSVAFWCNPISGHATLYWYQQILGQGPKLLIQFQNNGVVDDSQLPKDRFSAERLKGVDSTLKIQPAKLEDSAVYLCASSLDPSNQETQYFGPGTRLLVL.